The rows below give T cell receptor beta chains drawn from one sample of a study of blood T cell repertoires in COVID-19. TCRdb's table, derived via immunoSEQ multiplex PCR, lists solely in-frame clones and lacks some. The sample lists about 200,000 clones; roughly nine tenths were seen once. The sequenced material came from PBMCs or T cells enriched from blood (not recorded which). These receptors were obtained from a woman younger than 45 with acute COVID-19. CDR3s include the opening cysteine and the closing phenylalanine or tryptophan. A D gene is named only where the DNA matches it firmly. Rows give clone size only sometimes, using once, few, many, or a class for an expanded clone.

V gene,J gene,clone size,D gene,CDR3 protein,CDR3 DNA
TRBV12-3/TRBV12-4,TRBJ1-1,-,-,CASSLGLNTEAFF,TGTGCCAGCAGTTTAGGGCTGAACACTGAAGCTTTCTTT
TRBV9,TRBJ2-3,-,-,CASSPPTSTDTQYF,TGTGCCAGCAGCCCCCCAACTAGCACAGATACGCAGTATTTT
TRBV5-1,TRBJ2-2,-,TRBD1,CASSIKRTGDGTGELFF,TGCGCCAGCAGCATAAAACGGACAGGGGATGGCACCGGGGAGCTGTTTTTT
TRBV4-1,TRBJ2-7,-,-,CASSPGTSLAYEQYF,TGCGCCAGCAGCCCCGGTACTAGCCTCGCCTACGAGCAGTACTTC
TRBV19,TRBJ2-3,-,TRBD1,CASSPTGVSFPDTQYF,TGTGCCAGTAGTCCAACAGGGGTCTCCTTCCCAGATACGCAGTATTTT
TRBV5-1,TRBJ2-2,once,-,CASSFQGDKGELFF,TGCGCCAGCAGCTTCCAGGGCGATAAGGGGGAGCTGTTTTTT
TRBV19,TRBJ2-2,-,-,CASSWIRGGTGELFF,TGTGCCAGTAGTTGGATCCGGGGTGGTACCGGGGAGCTGTTTTTT
TRBV4-1,TRBJ1-1,-,-,CASSQETGPTHRNTEAFF,TGCGCCAGCAGCCAAGAAACAGGTCCGACGCATAGGAACACTGAAGCTTTCTTT
TRBV20-1,TRBJ1-1,-,-,CSAVGTPDRDF,TGCAGTGCGGTCGGGACACCAGATCGGGACTTT
TRBV13,TRBJ1-1,once,-,CASSFGLMNTEAFF,TGTGCCAGCAGCTTCGGACTGATGAACACTGAAGCTTTCTTT
TRBV19,TRBJ1-5,-,TRBD1,CASSSNRGRGEPQHF,TGTGCCAGCTCCTCGAACAGGGGGCGCGGGGAGCCCCAGCATTTT
TRBV7-9,TRBJ1-1,-,TRBD1,CASSLGQGARTEAFF,TGTGCCAGCAGCTTAGGACAGGGGGCGAGGACTGAAGCTTTCTTT
TRBV7-7,TRBJ2-1,-,-,CASSPARSEGVEQFF,TGTGCCAGCAGCCCGGCGCGGTCGGAGGGCGTTGAGCAGTTCTTC
TRBV6-5,TRBJ1-5,-,-,CASSYSQGANQPQHF,TGTGCCAGCAGTTACTCCCAGGGCGCAAATCAGCCCCAGCATTTT
TRBV27,TRBJ1-1,-,-,CASRALRGDTEAFF,TGTGCCAGCAGGGCCCTCCGGGGAGACACTGAAGCTTTCTTT
TRBV5-4,TRBJ2-7,-,-,CASSPGDSSYEQYF,TGTGCCAGCAGCCCGGGGGACAGCTCCTACGAGCAGTACTTC
TRBV18,TRBJ2-2,-,-,CASSARVSNTGELFF,TGTGCCAGCTCAGCCAGGGTTTCGAACACCGGGGAGCTGTTTTTT
TRBV27,TRBJ2-5,-,-,CASSSKEARRTQYF,TGTGCCAGCAGCTCTAAGGAGGCTCGGCGGACCCAGTACTTC
TRBV18,TRBJ2-7,-,TRBD2,CASSPGTRNAYEQYF,TGTGCCAGCTCACCCGGGACTAGGAACGCCTACGAGCAGTACTTC
TRBV5-8,TRBJ2-3,-,-,CASSFRGPTDTQYF,TGTGCCAGCAGCTTCAGGGGACCTACAGATACGCAGTATTTT
TRBV24-1,TRBJ1-2,-,-,CATSDRTYRGYTF,TGTGCCACCAGTGATCGGACATATCGGGGCTACACCTTC
TRBV20-1,TRBJ1-1,-,-,CSASSLRGAANTEAFF,TGCAGTGCTAGTTCTTTACGGGGGGCGGCGAACACTGAAGCTTTCTTT
TRBV7-3,TRBJ2-7,-,TRBD2,CASRSSGGSHEQYF,TGTGCCAGCCGCTCTAGCGGGGGCTCCCACGAGCAGTACTTC
TRBV12-5,TRBJ1-3,-,-,CASSGTGNTIYF,TGTGCTAGTTCAGGGACTGGAAACACCATATATTTT
TRBV6-1,TRBJ1-5,-,TRBD1,CASSEWARGSNQPQHF,TGTGCCAGCAGTGAGTGGGCCAGGGGGAGCAATCAGCCCCAGCATTTT
TRBV5-6,TRBJ1-2,-,TRBD1,CASSPGTGGFGYTF,TGTGCCAGCAGCCCTGGGACAGGGGGCTTTGGCTACACCTTC
TRBV6-1,TRBJ2-1,-,TRBD1,CASSEEAGGRDEQFF,TGTGCCAGCAGTGAAGAAGCAGGGGGCAGAGATGAGCAGTTCTTC
TRBV9,TRBJ1-1,-,-,CASSVRDTEAFF,TGTGCCAGCAGCGTACGGGACACTGAAGCTTTCTTT
TRBV30,TRBJ2-3,-,-,CAGKGPRGFTDTQYF,TGTGCCGGGAAAGGGCCGAGGGGGTTCACAGATACGCAGTATTTT
TRBV6-5,TRBJ1-2,-,-,CASSYSRGLGYGYTF,TGTGCCAGCAGTTACTCCAGGGGTTTAGGCTATGGCTACACCTTC
TRBV6-6,TRBJ1-6,-,-,CASSSRGGDSPLHF,TGTGCCAGCAGTTCCCGCGGGGGTGATTCACCCCTCCACTTT
TRBV29-1,TRBJ2-3,-,TRBD2,CSVQGLAGGTDTQYF,TGCAGCGTTCAGGGACTAGCGGGGGGCACAGATACGCAGTATTTT